This T cell receptor beta chain is drawn from a study of radiotherapy plus CTLA-4 blockade in lung cancer. Some clones are missing from TCRdb's copy, which holds only in-frame ones; the method was immunoSEQ multiplex PCR. The sample yields tens of thousands of clones, around 73% seen once. V dropped 4 bases and J dropped 6; count of bases not matched to a gene: 14. In germline, CDR1 is WSHSY, CDR2 SAAADI. The CDR3 is 16 amino acids. The sequence was collected from a human donor with non-small cell lung cancer who had a complete response to radiotherapy plus ipilimumab. The V gene is TRBV10-2, the J gene TRBJ1-1, with 7 bases identical to TRBD1. Specimen: peripheral blood, collected from a patient treated with radiotherapy plus ipilimumab. The CDR3, as DNA: TGCGCCAGCAGTGGCGACAGGGATGGGGGCGACGCTGAAGCTTTCTTT. Translated, it gives CASSGDRDGGDAEAFF.